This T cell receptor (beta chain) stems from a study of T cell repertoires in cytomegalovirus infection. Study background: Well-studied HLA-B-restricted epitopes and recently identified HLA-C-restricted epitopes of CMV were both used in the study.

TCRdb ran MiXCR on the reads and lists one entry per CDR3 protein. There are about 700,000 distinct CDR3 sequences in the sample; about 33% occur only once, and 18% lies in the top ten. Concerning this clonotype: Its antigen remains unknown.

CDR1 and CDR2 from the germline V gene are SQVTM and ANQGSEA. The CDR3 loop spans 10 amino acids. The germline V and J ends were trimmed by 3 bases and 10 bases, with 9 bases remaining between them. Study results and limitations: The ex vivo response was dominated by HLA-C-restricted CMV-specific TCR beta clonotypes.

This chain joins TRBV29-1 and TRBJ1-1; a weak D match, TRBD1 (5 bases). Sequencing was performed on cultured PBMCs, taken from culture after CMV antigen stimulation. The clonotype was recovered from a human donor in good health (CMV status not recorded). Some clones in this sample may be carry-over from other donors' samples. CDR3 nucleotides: TGCAGCGTTGAGGGGGGGGGAGCTTTCTTT. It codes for CSVEGGGAFF.